The TCR beta chain described here comes from a study of early T cells in non-severe SARS-CoV-2 infection. The study's findings and limits: Database matching using VDJdb favored anti-spike CD8 responses, with private and CD4 specificities left missing.

Individual cDNA molecules were tagged with unique molecular identifiers. TCRdb reanalysed the 5' RACE reads using MiXCR and keeps one entry per CDR3 protein. Counted here are around 94,000 distinct CDR3 sequences, 13% occurring once; the ten biggest clones make up approximately 6.4%. At least ten counts were recorded for this clonotype. Its antigen remains unidentified. Sequences were obtained from whole blood. The receptor's source is an adult who was a healthcare worker with PCR-confirmed SARS-CoV-2 infection or an uninfected control (not recorded which).

This chain's CDR3 is CASSLGQGHEQFF. The CDR3 DNA sequence: TGTGCCAGCAGTTTGGGACAGGGCCATGAGCAGTTCTTC. V is TRBV12-3 or TRBV12-4 and J is TRBJ2-1; 9 bases align to TRBD1. This CDR3 has 13 amino acids. The junction had 2 bases not matched to a gene; V was cut back by 3 bases and J by 8 bases.